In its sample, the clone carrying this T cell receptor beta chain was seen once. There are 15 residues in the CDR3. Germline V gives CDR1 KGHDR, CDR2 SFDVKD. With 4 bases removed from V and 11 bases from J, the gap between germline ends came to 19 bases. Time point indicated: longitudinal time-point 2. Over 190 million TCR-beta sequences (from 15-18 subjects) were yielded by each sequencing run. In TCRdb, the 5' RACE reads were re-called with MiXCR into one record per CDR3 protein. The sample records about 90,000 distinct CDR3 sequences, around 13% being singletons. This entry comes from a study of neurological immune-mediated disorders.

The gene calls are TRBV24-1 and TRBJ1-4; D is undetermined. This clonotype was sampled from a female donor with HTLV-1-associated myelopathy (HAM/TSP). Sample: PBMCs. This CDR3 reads CATSDHDGLGGKLFF. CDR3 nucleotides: TGTGCCACCAGTGACCATGACGGTTTGGGTGGGAAACTGTTTTTT.